These T cell receptor beta chains were read from a single sample in a study of Graves' ophthalmopathy and Graves' hyperthyroidism. One entry per CDR3 protein results from TCRdb running MiXCR on the multiplex PCR reads. The sample carries roughly 480,000 distinct CDR3 sequences, approximately 15% recorded once. What was sequenced was blood. Receptors were obtained from a woman in her 30s with Graves' ophthalmopathy. Both conserved end residues are part of each CDR3. Fields, in order: D gene, CDR3 length, J gene, V gene, clone size, CDR3 DNA, CDR3 protein. The D gene is left open where the match is weak. Clone size, where shown, is once, few, many, or a class for clones that have expanded.

d_gene: NA
len: 13
j_gene: TRBJ2-7
v_gene: TRBV28
abundance: many
CDR3nt: TGTGCCAGCAGCACCCCGGTTCCCTACGAGCAGTACTTC
CDR3aa: CASSTPVPYEQYF

d_gene: NA
len: 14
j_gene: TRBJ1-1
v_gene: TRBV25-1
abundance: many
CDR3nt: TGTGCCAGCAGTGAGCTGGGGTCGCACACTGAAGCTTTCTTT
CDR3aa: CASSELGSHTEAFF

d_gene: NA
len: 13
j_gene: TRBJ1-2
v_gene: TRBV30
abundance: NA
CDR3nt: TGTGCCTGGAGTGTGGCGTTCAACTATGGCTACACCTTC
CDR3aa: CAWSVAFNYGYTF

d_gene: NA
len: 14
j_gene: TRBJ2-5
v_gene: TRBV6-1
abundance: few
CDR3nt: TGTGCCAGCAGTGAACCTTTAGAGGGGGAGACCCAGTACTTC
CDR3aa: CASSEPLEGETQYF

d_gene: TRBD2
len: 16
j_gene: TRBJ2-5
v_gene: TRBV20-1
abundance: few
CDR3nt: TGCAGTGCTAGAGGGGCCCCTAGCGGGGGTCCAGAGACCCAGTACTTC
CDR3aa: CSARGAPSGGPETQYF

d_gene: NA
len: 11
j_gene: TRBJ2-5
v_gene: TRBV6-1
abundance: many
CDR3nt: TGTGCCACAAGACATCCCGAGACCCAGTACTTC
CDR3aa: CATRHPETQYF

d_gene: TRBD1
len: 16
j_gene: TRBJ2-7
v_gene: TRBV4-1
abundance: many
CDR3nt: TGCGCCAGCAGCCAAATACCGGACAGGTGTTCCTACGAGCAGTACTTC
CDR3aa: CASSQIPDRCSYEQYF

d_gene: TRBD1
len: 15
j_gene: TRBJ1-2
v_gene: TRBV28
abundance: many
CDR3nt: TGTGCCAGCAGTGCTACAGGGGGCTTGTACTATGGCTACACCTTC
CDR3aa: CASSATGGLYYGYTF

d_gene: TRBD1
len: 13
j_gene: TRBJ2-7
v_gene: TRBV24-1
abundance: many
CDR3nt: TGTGCCACCAGTGATACCGGGACAGACGAGCAGTACTTC
CDR3aa: CATSDTGTDEQYF

d_gene: TRBD1
len: 15
j_gene: TRBJ2-2
v_gene: TRBV5-4
abundance: few
CDR3nt: TGTGCCAGCAGCTTGGCCTACAGGGGTTCCGGGGAGCTGTTTTTT
CDR3aa: CASSLAYRGSGELFF

d_gene: TRBD2
len: 16
j_gene: TRBJ2-7
v_gene: TRBV11-2
abundance: few
CDR3nt: TGTGCCAGCAGTACTAACAGCGGGAGGGGAATCTACGAGCAGTACTTC
CDR3aa: CASSTNSGRGIYEQYF

d_gene: TRBD1
len: 17
j_gene: TRBJ1-5
v_gene: TRBV10-3
abundance: many
CDR3nt: TGTGCCATCAGTGAGGGAGACAGGGGACTTAGCAATCAGCCCCAGCATTTT
CDR3aa: CAISEGDRGLSNQPQHF

d_gene: NA
len: 13
j_gene: TRBJ2-7
v_gene: TRBV25-1
abundance: many
CDR3nt: TGTGCCAGCAGTGAAGAGTTGTCCTACGAGCAGTACTTC
CDR3aa: CASSEELSYEQYF